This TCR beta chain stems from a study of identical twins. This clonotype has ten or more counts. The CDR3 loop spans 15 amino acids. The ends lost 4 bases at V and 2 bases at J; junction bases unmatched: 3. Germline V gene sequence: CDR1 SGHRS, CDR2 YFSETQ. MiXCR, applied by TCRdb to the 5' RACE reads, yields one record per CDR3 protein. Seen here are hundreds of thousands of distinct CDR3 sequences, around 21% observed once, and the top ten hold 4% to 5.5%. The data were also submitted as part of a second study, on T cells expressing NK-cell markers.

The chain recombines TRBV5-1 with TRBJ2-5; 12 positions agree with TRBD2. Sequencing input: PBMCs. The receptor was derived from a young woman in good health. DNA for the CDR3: TGCGCCAGCAGCGAAGGACTAGCGGGGCAAGAGACCCAGTACTTC. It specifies CASSEGLAGQETQYF.